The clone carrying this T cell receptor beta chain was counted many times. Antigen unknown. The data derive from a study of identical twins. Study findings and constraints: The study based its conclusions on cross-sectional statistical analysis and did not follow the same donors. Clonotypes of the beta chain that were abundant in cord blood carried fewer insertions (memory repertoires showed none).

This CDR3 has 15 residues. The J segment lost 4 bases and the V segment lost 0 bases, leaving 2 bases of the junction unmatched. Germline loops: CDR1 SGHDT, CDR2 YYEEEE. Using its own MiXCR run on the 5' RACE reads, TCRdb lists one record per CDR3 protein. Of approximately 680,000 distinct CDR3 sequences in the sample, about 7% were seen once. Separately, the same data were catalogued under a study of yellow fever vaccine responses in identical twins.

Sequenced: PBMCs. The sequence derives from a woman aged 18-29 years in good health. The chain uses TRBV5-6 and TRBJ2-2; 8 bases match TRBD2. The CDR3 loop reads CASSLAGGITGELFF. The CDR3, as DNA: TGTGCCAGCAGCTTGGCGGGGGGGATCACCGGGGAGCTGTTTTTT.